The 31 T cell receptor beta chains in this list originate from one sample, sequenced in a study of Ad26.COV2.S vaccination and SARS-CoV-2 variants. Repertoires were generated with immunoSEQ multiplex PCR, while TCRdb's copy carries only in-frame clones and drops some. Counted here are hundreds of thousands of clones, roughly 90% occurring once; the ten biggest clones make up about 1.5%. Sample treatment: around 19 received Ad26.COV2.S at low or high dose, single or two shots; five or six received placebo; per-sample allocation not given. Material that was analyzed had been drawn on day 63 after the first vaccine or placebo injection. The material was peripheral blood, obtained in a trial of Ad26.COV2.S vaccine versus placebo. The receptors were gathered from a person between 18 and 60 years old who received the Ad26.COV2.S COVID-19 vaccine or a placebo.

The rearrangement links TRBV7-9 to TRBJ1-6, with a possible D match to TRBD1 (6 bases). V lost 5 bases, J lost 11 bases, and 16 bases lay in between. The CDR3 runs 14 residues. CDR1 is SEHNR, CDR2 FQNEAQ, per germline (reference sequence). As DNA, the CDR3 is TGTGCCAGCAGCCAGGGACACGGGGGGCCACCCCTCCACTTT. This codes for CASSQGHGGPPLHF.

DNA for the CDR3: TGCGCCAGCAGCTTGAGGGCTAGCGGTACCTACAATGAGCAGTTCTTC. This encodes CASSLRASGTYNEQFF. The chain carries TRBV5-1 and TRBJ2-1; 7 positions agree with TRBD2. The V segment lost 1 base and the J segment 2 bases; nucleotides outside the gene matches: 6. Germline loops: CDR1 SGHRS, CDR2 YFSETQ. The CDR3 totals 16 residues.

CDR3 nucleotide sequence: TGTGCCAGCAGTCTCCAGGGAGAGGTAGGGCATTTT. It specifies CASSLQGEVGHF. The chain is built from TRBV2 and TRBJ1-5, with a tentative D call TRBD1 (5 bases). The CDR3 spans 12 residues. The V end lost 5 bases, the J end lost 15 bases, and 17 bases lay between the germline ends. The germline V gene encodes CDR1 SNHLY and CDR2 FYNNEI.

This rearrangement joins TRBV15 to TRBJ1-6, with TRBD1 identical over 7 bases. V lost 8 bases to trimming and J lost 14 bases; unmatched junction nucleotides: 12. This CDR3 has 13 amino acids. CDR1 and CDR2 (germline): LNHNV, YYDKDF (reference sequence). In DNA, the CDR3 is TGTGCCACCTGGGACAGCCAAGGAGGAACCCTCCACTTT. Translated, it gives CATWDSQGGTLHF.

This chain links TRBV11-2 with TRBJ1-4, with a tentative D call TRBD1 (5 bases). The V end lost 5 bases, the J end lost 6 bases, and 16 bases lay between the germline ends. This CDR3 comprises 15 residues. Germline loops: CDR1 SGHAT, CDR2 FQNNGV. DNA for the CDR3: TGTGCCAGCAGCCAAAGGGGTGTCGGGTATGAAAAACTGTTTTTT. Encoded protein: CASSQRGVGYEKLFF.

The chain combines TRBV5-1 with TRBJ1-2; D is unclear. There are 13 residues in the CDR3. V lost 4 bases and J 8 bases, leaving 15 bases between the germline ends. Germline loops: CDR1 SGHRS, CDR2 YFSETQ. The CDR3 sequence: CASSPAANWGYTF. The CDR3 coding sequence is TGCGCCAGCAGCCCCGCGGCAAACTGGGGCTACACCTTC.

The CDR3 sequence: CASTVTGVKNQPQHF. DNA of the CDR3: TGTGCCAGCACTGTGACAGGGGTTAAAAATCAGCCCCAGCATTTT. J is TRBJ1-5 and V is TRBV2; 8 positions agree with TRBD1. Losses at the gene ends were 7 bases for V and 4 bases for J; bases not matched to a gene: 9. CDR1 is SNHLY and CDR2 is FYNNEI in the germline V gene. The CDR3 extends over 15 amino acids.

The V and J genes are TRBV6-2 or TRBV6-3 and TRBJ2-4; 14 nucleotides align to TRBD2. This CDR3 is built from 17 residues. Germline loops: CDR1 MNHEY, CDR2 SVGEGT. Trimming took 6 bases from V and 6 from J; bases not matched to a gene: 10. CDR3 DNA: TGTGCCAGCAGCCGACTAGCGGGAGGGCCTTTGGGAAACATTCAGTACTTC. Translation: CASSRLAGGPLGNIQYF.

For the CDR3, the DNA is TGTGCCAGCTCCGCCAAAAACCGCCGGGGACCGAACACCGGGGAGCTGTTTTTT. This gives the protein CASSAKNRRGPNTGELFF. V and J are TRBV21-1 and TRBJ2-2. TRBV21-1 is a recognized pseudogene. The CDR3 loop spans 18 amino acids.

This clone was found once. V and J are TRBV15 and TRBJ2-1; TRBD2 matches at 9 bases. V was pared by 1 base and J by 6 bases, with 4 bases of the junction left unmatched. Per germline, CDR1 LNHNV and CDR2 YYDKDF (reference sequence). This CDR3 is 15 amino acids long. CDR3 coding DNA: TGTGCCACCAGCAGAGGGGCTAGCGGGGCCAATGAGCAGTTCTTC. It yields the protein CATSRGASGANEQFF.

The CDR3, as DNA: TGTGCCAGCAGCTTTCGGACAGCGAATCAGCCCCAGCATTTT. Translated: CASSFRTANQPQHF. The V call is TRBV5-8, the J call TRBJ1-5; the D gene is possibly TRBD1 (6 bases). Trimming stripped 2 bases from V and 4 bases from J, with 10 bases between. The length of the CDR3 is 14 residues. Per germline, CDR1 SGHTS and CDR2 YDEGEE.

The chain recombines TRBV4-2 with TRBJ2-1, with D unclear. In germline, CDR1 is LGHNA, CDR2 YNFKEQ. V lost 0 bases, J lost 5 bases, and 14 bases lay in between. The CDR3 consists of 16 residues. As DNA, the CDR3 is TGTGCCAGCAGCCAAGATCAATTCACGAGCGACAATGAGCAGTTCTTC. It yields the protein CASSQDQFTSDNEQFF.

This clone was detected a few times. The chain has TRBV6-1 and TRBJ2-7; perhaps TRBD1 as D (6 bases). This CDR3 is 13 amino acids long. V was pared by 2 bases and J by 6 bases, with 11 bases between. The germline V gene has CDR1 MNHNS and CDR2 SASEGT. The CDR3 DNA follows: TGTGCCAGCAGTGAACAGGGGCCGGGCGAGCAGTACTTC. This codes for CASSEQGPGEQYF.

The rearrangement uses TRBV7-3 and TRBJ1-1; 9 bases are shared with TRBD1. From germline, CDR1 is SGHTA and CDR2 FQGTGA. V shed 5 bases and J 6 bases; nucleotides not matched to a gene: 7. The CDR3 loop spans 14 amino acids. This CDR3 reads CASSTGQGTAEAFF. The CDR3 DNA reads TGTGCCAGCAGCACCGGACAGGGGACCGCTGAAGCTTTCTTT. The variable domain in full, completed from reference TRBV7-3 and TRBJ1-1, reads GAGVSQTPSNKVTEKGKYVELRCDPISGHTALYWYRQSLGQGPEFLIYFQGTGAADDSGLPNDRFFAVRPEGSVSTLKIQRTERGDSAVYLCASSTGQGTAEAFFGQGTRLTVV.

The chain couples TRBV18 to TRBJ2-6; D is perhaps TRBD2 (6 bases). In germline, CDR1 is KGHSH, CDR2 LQKENI. Trimming took off 3 bases at V and 1 base at J, with 7 bases between the two ends. The length of the CDR3 is 15 residues. The DNA of the CDR3 is TGTGCCAGCTCACCCGGGGGATCTGGGGCCAACGTCCTGACTTTC. Protein sequence: CASSPGGSGANVLTF.

CDR3 in DNA: TGTGCCTGGAGCCCGAGGGACAGACGCGACTATGGCTACACCTTC. Amino acid sequence: CAWSPRDRRDYGYTF. The chain combines TRBV30 with TRBJ1-2, with 7 bases that match TRBD1. The germline CDR1 and CDR2 sequences are GTSNPN and SVGIG (reference sequence). Trimming cost V 3 bases and J 3 bases; bases outside gene matches: 10. This CDR3 has 15 residues.

This chain uses TRBV3-1 (or the pseudogene TRBV3-2) with TRBJ1-2; the D is unclear. Looked up from germline, CDR1 is LGHDT and CDR2 is YNNKEL (reference sequence). V lost 1 base and J lost 3, with 9 bases in between. This CDR3 comprises 14 residues. This CDR3 is CASSQGPEDYGYTF. CDR3 coding DNA: TGTGCCAGCAGCCAAGGGCCTGAGGACTATGGCTACACCTTC.

The V and J genes are TRBV12-3 or TRBV12-4 and TRBJ1-1; TRBD1 aligns across 10 bases. The CDR3 totals 13 residues. The J segment lost 9 bases and the V segment lost 5 bases, leaving 6 bases of the junction unmatched. CDR3 residues: CASSLPGQGKAFF. The CDR3 nucleotides read TGTGCCAGCAGTCTCCCGGGACAGGGGAAAGCTTTCTTT.

This sequence joins TRBV7-8 and TRBJ2-7; D is unresolved. From germline, CDR1 is SGHVS and CDR2 FQNEAQ. The CDR3 totals 15 residues. V was cut by 0 bases and J by 3 bases, with 12 bases left in between. The CDR3, as DNA: TGTGCCAGCAGCTTAGCCACGCGTGGGGACTACGAGCAGTACTTC. Encoded protein: CASSLATRGDYEQYF.

The chain recombines TRBV14 with TRBJ2-7, with no clear D. The CDR3 length is 16 residues. Germline CDR1 is SGHDN and CDR2 is FVKESK. The V end lost 4 bases, the J end lost 9 bases, and 25 bases lay between the germline ends. Written as DNA, the CDR3 is TGTGCCAGCAGCCCGCTCGTAGGGCGGACCTACGTTGTGCAGTACTTC. Residues: CASSPLVGRTYVVQYF.

The J gene is TRBJ2-5, the V gene TRBV19; a possible D gene is TRBD1 (6 bases). Trimming shortened V by 4 bases and J by 3 bases, and 9 bases separated the two germline ends. Germline V gives CDR1 LNHDA, CDR2 SQIVND (reference sequence). The CDR3 spans 13 residues. CDR3 sequence: CASSTGQKETQYF. CDR3 nucleotide sequence: TGTGCCAGTAGTACCGGACAGAAAGAGACCCAGTACTTC.

The chain employs TRBV6-6 and TRBJ2-7, with 7 bases fitting TRBD1. This CDR3 is 14 amino acids long. With V trimmed by 6 bases and J by 7 bases, 12 bases remained unmatched. CDR1 MNHNY and CDR2 SVGAGI come from the germline V gene (reference sequence). The CDR3 spells CASSWGQPLREQYF. As DNA, the CDR3 is TGTGCCAGCAGCTGGGGACAGCCCCTTAGAGAGCAGTACTTC.

The chain is built from TRBV7-2 and TRBJ2-3; D tentatively fits TRBD1 or TRBD2 (6 bases each). Per the germline V gene, CDR1 is SGHTA and CDR2 is FQGNSA. V was cut by 1 base and J by 1 base, with 12 bases left in between. This CDR3 has 16 amino acids. The CDR3 loop is CASSLGGGTGTDTQYF. The CDR3 bases are TGTGCCAGCAGCTTAGGAGGGGGGACGGGCACAGATACGCAGTATTTT. The complete variable domain, with remaining parts taken from reference TRBV7-2 and TRBJ2-3, reads GAGVSQSPSNKVTEKGKDVELRCDPISGHTALYWYRQSLGQGLEFLIYFQGNSAPDKSGLPSDRFSAERTGGSVSTLTIQRTQQEDSAVYLCASSLGGGTGTDTQYFGPGTRLTVL.

This clone was seen just once. This chain joins TRBV14 and TRBJ2-7; D gene unclear. The V end was cut by 2 bases, the J end by 2 bases, with 10 bases between. In germline, CDR1 is SGHDN, CDR2 FVKESK. The CDR3 loop spans 14 amino acids. Here the CDR3 reads CASSQRTDTYEQYF. The CDR3 nucleotides are TGTGCCAGCAGCCAAAGGACGGATACCTACGAGCAGTACTTC.

The rearrangement uses TRBV12-3 or TRBV12-4 and TRBJ2-1, with TRBD2 matching over 8 bases. The J segment lost 13 bases and the V segment lost 10 bases, leaving 12 bases of the junction unmatched. This CDR3 has 12 residues. CDR3 coding DNA: TGTGCCATGAGTGGGCTAGCGGGCGAACAGTTCTTC. Translated: CAMSGLAGEQFF.

This chain uses TRBV29-1 with TRBJ2-3; D call uncertain. The CDR3 is 10 residues long. From germline, CDR1 is SQVTM and CDR2 ANQGSEA. The germline V and J ends were trimmed by 4 bases and 4 bases, with 3 bases remaining between them. As DNA, the CDR3 is TGCAGCGTTGGGGCAGATACGCAGTATTTT. It is translated as CSVGADTQYF.

The chain couples TRBV14 to TRBJ2-3, with 11 bases that match TRBD1. Germline lookup yields CDR1 SGHDN and CDR2 FVKESK. The CDR3 is made up of 16 amino acids. Trimming took 4 bases from V and 2 from J; bases not matched to a gene: 5. The CDR3 DNA reads as TGTGCCAGCAGCCGATGGACAGGGGGCATCACAGATACGCAGTATTTT. This translates into CASSRWTGGITDTQYF. Full variable domain (missing parts from reference TRBV14 and TRBJ2-3): EAGVTQFPSHSVIEKGQTVTLRCDPISGHDNLYWYRRVMGKEIKFLLHFVKESKQDESGMPNNRFLAERTGGTYSTLKVQPAELEDSGVYFCASSRWTGGITDTQYFGPGTRLTVL.

This clone was seen once. The chain uses TRBV19 and TRBJ1-6; D gene ambiguous. Germline CDR1 reads LNHDA; CDR2 reads SQIVND (reference sequence). This CDR3 spans 15 amino acids. V lost 1 base, J lost 8 bases, and 12 bases lay in between. The CDR3, as DNA: TGTGCCAGTAGTATAGCCGCCCGCACGGATTCACCCCTCCACTTT. Translating it yields CASSIAARTDSPLHF.

This sequence joins TRBV18 and TRBJ2-1; D is possibly TRBD2 (5 bases). Deletions cut 6 bases from V and 1 base from J, with 16 bases between. CDR3 length: 16 residues. The germline V gene has CDR1 KGHSH and CDR2 LQKENI. The CDR3 spells CASSSPTGLSYNEQFF. The CDR3 DNA reads as TGTGCCAGCTCGTCACCCACGGGGTTGTCCTACAATGAGCAGTTCTTC.

The table lists this clone with a count of one. In nucleotides, the CDR3 is TGTGCCACCAAAAAGCGGGAGGATTACAATGAGCAGTTCTTC. It specifies CATKKREDYNEQFF. V is TRBV15 and J is TRBJ2-1; 9 bases are a match to TRBD2. Germline CDR1 LNHNV, CDR2 YYDKDF (reference sequence). V was pared by 7 bases and J by 4 bases, with 5 bases of the junction left unmatched. The CDR3 extends over 14 amino acids.

The V call is TRBV18, the J call TRBJ2-2; D is unresolved. Per the germline V gene, CDR1 is KGHSH and CDR2 is LQKENI. This CDR3 comprises 13 residues. V shed 3 bases and J shed 3 bases, with 5 bases lying between them. CDR3 sequence (DNA): TGTGCCAGCTCACCTACATACACCGGGGAGCTGTTTTTT. It encodes CASSPTYTGELFF.